This is a list of T cell receptor beta chains from one sample in a study of glioma-infiltrating T cells. TCRdb ran MiXCR on the multiplex PCR reads and lists one entry per CDR3 protein. The sample lists 9,500 to 15,000 distinct CDR3 sequences, about 26% occurring once. Sequencing was carried out using glioma tissue, nonneoplastic brain tissue, or PBMCs (not recorded which). Receptors originate from a human donor with low-grade glioma or glioblastoma, undergoing nonglioma brain surgery, or in good health (not recorded which). CDR3s include the opening cysteine and the closing phenylalanine or tryptophan. The order of the fields is clone size, J gene, V gene, D gene, CDR3 protein, CDR3 DNA. A D gene is named only where the DNA matches it firmly. Not every row has a clone size; where given, it reads once, few, many or a size class.

>many|TRBJ2-3|TRBV3-1|.
CASSQDLNTQYF
TGTGCCAGCAGCCAAGATCTAAATACGCAGTATTTT
>.|TRBJ2-1|TRBV4-2|.
CASSLMTGRNEQFF
TGTGCCAGCAGCCTTATGACGGGACGCAATGAGCAGTTCTTC
>many|TRBJ1-6|TRBV27|TRBD1
CASSSHAGQYNSPLHF
TGTGCCAGCAGTTCACACGCGGGACAGTATAATTCACCCCTCCACTTT
>.|TRBJ2-7|TRBV7-6|.
CASSLAVWSYNEQYF
TGTGCCAGCAGCTTAGCGGTTTGGTCCTACAATGAGCAGTACTTC
>many|TRBJ2-7|TRBV7-9|TRBD1
CASSPQGAFYEQYF
TGTGCCAGCAGCCCGCAGGGGGCGTTTTACGAGCAGTACTTC
>many|TRBJ1-1|TRBV19|.
CASSIWANTEAFF
TGTGCCAGTAGTATTTGGGCCAACACTGAAGCTTTCTTT
>.|TRBJ2-1|TRBV6-1|TRBD2
CASSDWNETSGTTYNEQFF
TGTGCCAGCAGTGATTGGAATGAGACTAGCGGCACCACCTACAATGAGCAGTTCTTC
>once|TRBJ2-3|TRBV18|TRBD1
CASSPDGTEDTQYF
TGTGCCAGCTCACCGGACGGGACAGAAGATACGCAGTATTTT
>few|TRBJ2-3|TRBV10-1|TRBD1
CASSSGTGPTDTQYF
TGCGCCAGCTCCTCCGGGACAGGGCCCACAGATACGCAGTATTTT
>few|TRBJ2-5|TRBV10-3|.
CAISESAGAWQETQYF
TGTGCCATCAGTGAGTCGGCAGGGGCCTGGCAAGAGACCCAGTACTTC
>many|TRBJ2-1|TRBV28|.
CASTYGEGAVDEQFF
TGTGCCAGCACCTATGGCGAGGGCGCCGTAGATGAGCAGTTCTTC
>few|TRBJ2-5|TRBV7-2|TRBD2
CASSRLAGGPQETQYF
TGTGCCAGCAGCCGACTAGCGGGAGGGCCACAAGAGACCCAGTACTTC
>many|TRBJ1-5|TRBV7-9|.
CASSRAGPNQPQHF
TGTGCCAGCAGTCGGGCAGGACCGAATCAGCCCCAGCATTTT
>.|TRBJ1-4|TRBV19|.
CASSNAIWVSSATNEKLFF
TGTGCCAGTAGTAACGCCATCTGGGTGAGCAGTGCAACTAATGAAAAACTGTTTTTT
>many|TRBJ2-3|TRBV3-1|TRBD1
CASSQDLSGGTGVADTQYF
TGTGCCAGCAGCCAAGATTTGTCGGGCGGGACAGGGGTAGCAGATACGCAGTATTTT
>.|TRBJ1-4|TRBV10-3|.
CAISDSDRLSEKLFF
TGTGCCATCAGTGACTCCGACAGGTTGTCTGAAAAACTGTTTTTT
>many|TRBJ2-1|TRBV20-1|.
CSASNRVYEQFF
TGCAGTGCGAGCAACAGGGTGTACGAGCAGTTCTTC
>few|TRBJ2-1|TRBV11-2|TRBD1
CASSPATGSSYNEQFF
TGTGCCAGCAGCCCCGCGACAGGGAGCTCCTACAATGAGCAGTTCTTC
>large|TRBJ2-3|TRBV6-2/TRBV6-3|.
CASSYDTSTDTQYF
TGTGCCAGCAGTTACGACACTAGCACAGATACGCAGTATTTT
>few|TRBJ2-5|TRBV2|.
CASTRDREGETQYF
TGTGCCAGCACCCGAGACAGAGAGGGTGAGACCCAGTACTTC
>few|TRBJ1-2|TRBV19|TRBD1
CASTHVGGYSGYTF
TGTGCCAGTACCCATGTAGGGGGCTACAGTGGCTACACCTTC
>few|TRBJ2-7|TRBV12-3/TRBV12-4|.
CASSLGRALPYEQYF
TGTGCCAGCAGTTTAGGAAGGGCCCTACCCTACGAGCAGTACTTC
>few|TRBJ2-3|TRBV29-1|TRBD2
CSVQTSGKTDTQYF
TGCAGCGTGCAGACTAGCGGGAAGACAGATACGCAGTATTTT
>.|TRBJ2-1|TRBV6-5|.
CASSYGGSYNELFF
TGTGCCAGCAGTTACGGGGGTTCCTACAATGAGCTGTTCTTC
>.|TRBJ2-3|TRBV12-3/TRBV12-4|TRBD1
CASSPFAPGQGADTQYF
TGTGCCAGCAGCCCTTTCGCCCCGGGACAGGGAGCAGATACGCAGTATTTT
>few|TRBJ1-2|TRBV5-4|.
CASSSSTGFYGYTF
TGTGCCAGCAGCTCGTCCACAGGTTTCTATGGCTACACCTTC
>few|TRBJ1-2|TRBV7-3|.
CASSLNRGGEGGYTF
TGTGCCAGCAGCTTAAATCGGGGAGGGGAAGGCGGCTACACCTTC
>many|TRBJ1-5|TRBV28|.
CASSPPRVSGPQHF
TGTGCCAGCAGCCCTCCGCGGGTCTCTGGGCCCCAGCATTTT
>many|TRBJ2-5|TRBV15|TRBD1
CATSRMGQPQETQYF
TGTGCCACCAGCAGGATGGGACAGCCTCAAGAGACCCAGTACTTC
>.|TRBJ2-1|TRBV19|.
CASSIAGANNEQFF
TGTGCCAGTAGTATTGCGGGGGCCAACAATGAGCAGTTCTTC
>many|TRBJ1-2|TRBV28|TRBD1
CASSTLTGFYGYTF
TGTGCCAGCAGTACACTGACAGGGTTCTATGGCTACACCTTC